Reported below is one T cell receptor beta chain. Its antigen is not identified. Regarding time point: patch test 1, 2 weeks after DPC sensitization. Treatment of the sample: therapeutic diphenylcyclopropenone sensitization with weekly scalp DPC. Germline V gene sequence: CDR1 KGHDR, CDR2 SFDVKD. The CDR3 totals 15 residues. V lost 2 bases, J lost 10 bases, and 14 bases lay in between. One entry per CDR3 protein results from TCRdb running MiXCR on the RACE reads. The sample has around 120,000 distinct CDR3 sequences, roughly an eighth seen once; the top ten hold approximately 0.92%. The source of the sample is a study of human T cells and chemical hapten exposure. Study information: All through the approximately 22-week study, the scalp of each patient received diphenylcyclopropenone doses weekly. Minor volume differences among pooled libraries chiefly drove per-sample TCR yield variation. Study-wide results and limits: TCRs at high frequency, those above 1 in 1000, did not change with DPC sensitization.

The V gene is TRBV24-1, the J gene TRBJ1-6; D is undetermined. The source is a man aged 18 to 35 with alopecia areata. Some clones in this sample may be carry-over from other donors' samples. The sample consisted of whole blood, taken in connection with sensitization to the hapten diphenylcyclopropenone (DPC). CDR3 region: CATSDSQASRSPLHF. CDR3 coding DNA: TGTGCCACCAGTGATTCGCAGGCAAGTCGGTCACCCCTCCACTTT.